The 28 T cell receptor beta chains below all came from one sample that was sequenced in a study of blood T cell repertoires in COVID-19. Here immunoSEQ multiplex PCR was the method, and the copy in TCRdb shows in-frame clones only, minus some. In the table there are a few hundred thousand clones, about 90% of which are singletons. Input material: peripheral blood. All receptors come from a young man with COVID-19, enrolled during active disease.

CDR3 nucleotide sequence: TGTGCCAGCAGCGAAAGAAGTCCGGGACAACTAGAGACCCAGTACTTC. Protein: CASSERSPGQLETQYF. The chain is built from TRBV14 and TRBJ2-5, with D maybe TRBD1 (6 bases). Germline loops: CDR1 SGHDN, CDR2 FVKESK. This CDR3 has 16 amino acids. Trimming shortened V by 5 bases and J by 4 bases, and 20 bases separated the two germline ends.

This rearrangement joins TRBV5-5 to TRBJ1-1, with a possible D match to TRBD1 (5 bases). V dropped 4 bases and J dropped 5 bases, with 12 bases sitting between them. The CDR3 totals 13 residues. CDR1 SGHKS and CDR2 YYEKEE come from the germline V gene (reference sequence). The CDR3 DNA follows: TGTGCCAGCAGCAAGGGGATAAGGACTGAAGCTTTCTTT. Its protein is CASSKGIRTEAFF.

The CDR3 DNA sequence: TGTGCCAGCAGTCCGACTAGCGGCTCCTACGAGCAGTACTTC. Translated: CASSPTSGSYEQYF. The chain carries TRBV11-2 and TRBJ2-7; 9 nucleotides match TRBD2. V lost 6 bases to trimming and J lost 0 bases; unmatched junction nucleotides: 3. CDR1 and CDR2 (germline): SGHAT, FQNNGV. The CDR3 is 14 residues long.

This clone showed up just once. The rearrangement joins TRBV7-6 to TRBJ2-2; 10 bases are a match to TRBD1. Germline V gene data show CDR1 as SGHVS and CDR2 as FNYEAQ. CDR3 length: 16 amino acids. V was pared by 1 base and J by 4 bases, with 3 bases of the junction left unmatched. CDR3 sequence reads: CASSLGQGASTGELFF. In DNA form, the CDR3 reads TGTGCCAGCAGCTTAGGACAGGGGGCAAGCACCGGGGAGCTGTTTTTT.

The CDR3 nucleotides read TGCGCCAGCAGCTTCCGGTCTCTAGCGGGAGTTGACAATGAGCAGTTCTTC. This translates into CASSFRSLAGVDNEQFF. The chain combines TRBV5-1 with TRBJ2-1; 10 bases line up with TRBD2. CDR1 and CDR2 (germline): SGHRS, YFSETQ. The V gene end was trimmed by 2 bases and the J gene end by 5 bases; junction bases not matched to a gene: 10. The length of the CDR3 is 17 residues.

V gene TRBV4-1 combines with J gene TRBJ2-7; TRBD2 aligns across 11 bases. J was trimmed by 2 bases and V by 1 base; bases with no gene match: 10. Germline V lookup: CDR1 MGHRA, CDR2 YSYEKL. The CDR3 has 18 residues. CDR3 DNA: TGCGCCAGCAGCCAAGCGGTACTAGCGGGAGTCCCCCCCTACGAGCAGTACTTC. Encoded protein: CASSQAVLAGVPPYEQYF.

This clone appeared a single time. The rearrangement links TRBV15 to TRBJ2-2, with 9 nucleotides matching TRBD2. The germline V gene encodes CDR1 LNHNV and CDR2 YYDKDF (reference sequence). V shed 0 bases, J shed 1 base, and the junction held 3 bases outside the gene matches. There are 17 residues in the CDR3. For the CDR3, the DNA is TGTGCCACCAGCAGAGATTTGCGGGAGGGGAACACCGGGGAGCTGTTTTTT. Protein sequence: CATSRDLREGNTGELFF.

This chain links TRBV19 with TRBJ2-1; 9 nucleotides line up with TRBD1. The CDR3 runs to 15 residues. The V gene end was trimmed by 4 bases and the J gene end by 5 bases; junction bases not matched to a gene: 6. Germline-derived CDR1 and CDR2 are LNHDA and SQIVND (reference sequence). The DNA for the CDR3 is TGTGCCAGTAGTACCCGGGACAGGGACGACAATGAGCAGTTCTTC. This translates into CASSTRDRDDNEQFF. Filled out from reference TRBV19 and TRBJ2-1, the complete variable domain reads DGGITQSPKYLFRKEGQNVTLSCEQNLNHDAMYWYRQDPGQGLRLIYYSQIVNDFQKGDIAEGYSVSREKKESFPLTVTSAQKNPTAFYLCASSTRDRDDNEQFFGPGTRLTVL.

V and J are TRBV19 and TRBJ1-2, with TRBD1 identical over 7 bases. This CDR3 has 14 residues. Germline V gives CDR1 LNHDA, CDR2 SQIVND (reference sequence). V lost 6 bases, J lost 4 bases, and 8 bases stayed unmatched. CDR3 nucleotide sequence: TGTGCCAGTAGCCAAAGGGGGCGGATCTATGGCTACACCTTC. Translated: CASSQRGRIYGYTF. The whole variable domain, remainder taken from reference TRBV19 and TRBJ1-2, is DGGITQSPKYLFRKEGQNVTLSCEQNLNHDAMYWYRQDPGQGLRLIYYSQIVNDFQKGDIAEGYSVSREKKESFPLTVTSAQKNPTAFYLCASSQRGRIYGYTFGSGTRLTVV.

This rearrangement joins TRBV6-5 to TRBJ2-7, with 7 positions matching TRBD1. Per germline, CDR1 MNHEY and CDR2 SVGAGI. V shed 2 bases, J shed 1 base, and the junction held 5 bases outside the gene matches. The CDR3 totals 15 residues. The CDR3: CASSYTSGQSYEQYF. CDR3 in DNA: TGTGCCAGCAGTTACACCTCGGGACAGTCCTACGAGCAGTACTTC.

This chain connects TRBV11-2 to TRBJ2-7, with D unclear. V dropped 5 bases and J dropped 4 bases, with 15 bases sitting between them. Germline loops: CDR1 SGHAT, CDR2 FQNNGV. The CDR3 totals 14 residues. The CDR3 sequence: CASSPTLTLYEQYF. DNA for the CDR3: TGTGCCAGCAGCCCCACACTAACCCTGTACGAGCAGTACTTC.

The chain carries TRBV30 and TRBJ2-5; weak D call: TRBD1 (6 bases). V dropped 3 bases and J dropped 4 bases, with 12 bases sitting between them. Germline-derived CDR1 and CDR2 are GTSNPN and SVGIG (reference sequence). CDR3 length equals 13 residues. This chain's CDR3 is CAWSVGAAETQYF. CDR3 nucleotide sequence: TGTGCCTGGAGCGTGGGGGCGGCAGAGACCCAGTACTTC.

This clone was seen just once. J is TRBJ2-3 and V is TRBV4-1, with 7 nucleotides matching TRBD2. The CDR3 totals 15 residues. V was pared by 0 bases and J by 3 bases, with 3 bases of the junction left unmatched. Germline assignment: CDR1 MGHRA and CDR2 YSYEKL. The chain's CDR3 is CASSQEGRETDTQYF. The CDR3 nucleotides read TGCGCCAGCAGCCAAGAGGGGCGGGAGACAGATACGCAGTATTTT.

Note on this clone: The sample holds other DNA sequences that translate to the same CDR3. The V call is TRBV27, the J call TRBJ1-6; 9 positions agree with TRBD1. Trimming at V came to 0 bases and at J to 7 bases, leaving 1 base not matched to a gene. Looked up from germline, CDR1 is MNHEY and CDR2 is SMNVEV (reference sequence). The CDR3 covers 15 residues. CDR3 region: CASSLSGTGNSPLHF. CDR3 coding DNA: TGTGCCAGCAGTTTATCGGGGACAGGGAATTCACCCCTCCACTTT.

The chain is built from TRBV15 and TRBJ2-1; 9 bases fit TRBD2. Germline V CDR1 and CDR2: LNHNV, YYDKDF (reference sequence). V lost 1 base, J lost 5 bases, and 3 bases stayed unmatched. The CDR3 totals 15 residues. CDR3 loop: CATSRVGLANNEQFF. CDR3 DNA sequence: TGTGCCACCAGCAGAGTCGGACTAGCGAACAATGAGCAGTTCTTC. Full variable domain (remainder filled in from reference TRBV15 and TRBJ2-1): DAMVIQNPRYQVTQFGKPVTLSCSQTLNHNVMYWYQQKSSQAPKLLFHYYDKDFNNEADTPDNFQSRRPNTSFCFLDIRSPGLGDTAMYLCATSRVGLANNEQFFGPGTRLTVL.

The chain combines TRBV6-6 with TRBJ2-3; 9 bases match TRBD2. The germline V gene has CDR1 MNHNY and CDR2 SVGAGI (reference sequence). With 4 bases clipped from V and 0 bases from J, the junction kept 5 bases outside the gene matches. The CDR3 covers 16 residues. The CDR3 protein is CASSSAGGASTDTQYF. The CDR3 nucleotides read TGTGCCAGCAGTTCCGCGGGGGGGGCGAGCACAGATACGCAGTATTTT.

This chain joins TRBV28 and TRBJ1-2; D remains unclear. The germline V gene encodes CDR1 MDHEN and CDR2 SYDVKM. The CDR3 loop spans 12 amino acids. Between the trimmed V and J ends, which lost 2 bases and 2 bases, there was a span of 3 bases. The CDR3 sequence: CASSLSNYGYTF. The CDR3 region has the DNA TGTGCCAGCAGTTTAAGCAACTATGGCTACACCTTC.

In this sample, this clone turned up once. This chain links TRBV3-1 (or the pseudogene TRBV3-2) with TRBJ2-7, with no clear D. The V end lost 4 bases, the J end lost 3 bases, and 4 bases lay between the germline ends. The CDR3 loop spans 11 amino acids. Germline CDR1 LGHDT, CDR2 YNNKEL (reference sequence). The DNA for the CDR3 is TGTGCCAGCAGCCTCCTCTACGAGCAGTACTTC. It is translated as CASSLLYEQYF.

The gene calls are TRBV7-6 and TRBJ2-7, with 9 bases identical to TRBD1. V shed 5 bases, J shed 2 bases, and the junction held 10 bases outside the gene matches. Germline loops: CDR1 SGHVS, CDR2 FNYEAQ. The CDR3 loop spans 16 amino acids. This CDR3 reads CASSGTTGQGTYEQYF. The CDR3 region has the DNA TGTGCCAGCAGCGGAACTACGGGACAGGGTACCTACGAGCAGTACTTC. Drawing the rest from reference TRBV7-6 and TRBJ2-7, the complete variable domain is GAGVSQSPRYKVTKRGQDVALRCDPISGHVSLYWYRQALGQGPEFLTYFNYEAQQDKSGLPNDRFSAERPEGSISTLTIQRTEQRDSAMYRCASSGTTGQGTYEQYFGPGTRLTVT.

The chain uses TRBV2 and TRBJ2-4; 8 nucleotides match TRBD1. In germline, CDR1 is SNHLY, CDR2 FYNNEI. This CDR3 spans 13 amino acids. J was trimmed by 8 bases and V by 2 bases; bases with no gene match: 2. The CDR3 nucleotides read TGTGCCAGCAGTGAACAGGGGGCATACATTCAGTACTTC. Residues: CASSEQGAYIQYF.

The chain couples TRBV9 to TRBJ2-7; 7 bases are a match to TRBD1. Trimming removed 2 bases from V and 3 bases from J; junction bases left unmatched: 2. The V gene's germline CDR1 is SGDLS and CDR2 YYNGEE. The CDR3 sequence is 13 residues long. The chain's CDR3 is CASSVGQNYEQYF. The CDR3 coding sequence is TGTGCCAGCAGCGTGGGACAGAACTACGAGCAGTACTTC.

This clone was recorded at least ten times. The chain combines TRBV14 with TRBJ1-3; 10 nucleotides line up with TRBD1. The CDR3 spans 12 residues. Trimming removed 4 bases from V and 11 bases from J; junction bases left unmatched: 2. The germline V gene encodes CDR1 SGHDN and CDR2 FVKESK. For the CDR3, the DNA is TGTGCCAGCAGCCGCGGACAGGGGGCCATATATTTT. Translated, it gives CASSRGQGAIYF.

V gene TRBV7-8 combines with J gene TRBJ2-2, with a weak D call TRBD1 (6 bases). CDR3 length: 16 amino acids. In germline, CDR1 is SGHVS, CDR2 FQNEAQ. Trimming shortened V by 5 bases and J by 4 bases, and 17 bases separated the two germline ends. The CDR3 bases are TGTGCCAGCAGCACGTGGACAGCCCGGAGCACCGGGGAGCTGTTTTTT. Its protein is CASSTWTARSTGELFF.

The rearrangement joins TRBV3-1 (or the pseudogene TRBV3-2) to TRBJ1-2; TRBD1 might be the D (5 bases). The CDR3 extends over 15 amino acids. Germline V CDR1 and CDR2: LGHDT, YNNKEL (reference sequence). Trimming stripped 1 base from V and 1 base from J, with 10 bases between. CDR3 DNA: TGTGCCAGCAGCCAAGGAGGACACTTTAACTATGGCTACACCTTC. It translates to CASSQGGHFNYGYTF.

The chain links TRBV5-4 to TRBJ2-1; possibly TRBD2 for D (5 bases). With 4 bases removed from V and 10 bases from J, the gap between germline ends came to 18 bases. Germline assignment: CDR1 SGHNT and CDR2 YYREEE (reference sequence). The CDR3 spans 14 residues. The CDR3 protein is CASSTQDWFAEQFF. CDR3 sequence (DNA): TGTGCCAGCAGCACTCAGGACTGGTTCGCGGAGCAGTTCTTC.

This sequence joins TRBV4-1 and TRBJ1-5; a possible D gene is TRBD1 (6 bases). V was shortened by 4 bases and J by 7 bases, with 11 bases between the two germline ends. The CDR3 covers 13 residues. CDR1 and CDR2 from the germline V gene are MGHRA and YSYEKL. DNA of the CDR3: TGCGCCAGCAGCCTAAGACAGGAACAGCCCCAGCATTTT. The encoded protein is CASSLRQEQPQHF.

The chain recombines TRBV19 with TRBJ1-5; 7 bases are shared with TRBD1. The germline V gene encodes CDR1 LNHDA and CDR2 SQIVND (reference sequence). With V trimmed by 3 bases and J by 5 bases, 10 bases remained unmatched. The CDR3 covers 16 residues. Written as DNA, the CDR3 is TGTGCCAGTAGTATCGGGTTCAGGGGGGCTGATCAGCCCCAGCATTTT. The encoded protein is CASSIGFRGADQPQHF.

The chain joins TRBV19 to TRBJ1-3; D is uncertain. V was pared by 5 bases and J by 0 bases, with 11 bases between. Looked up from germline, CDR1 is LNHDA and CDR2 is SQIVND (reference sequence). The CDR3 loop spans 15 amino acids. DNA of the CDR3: TGTGCCAGTAGTCAGACACCATACTCTGGAAACACCATATATTTT. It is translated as CASSQTPYSGNTIYF.